The 25 T cell receptor beta chains below come from one sample, sequenced in a study of vaccination and CD4 T cells after COVID-19. Once obtained from cultured CD4+ T cells, the DNA was sequenced using the Oncomine TCR Beta short-read assay. TCRdb used MiXCR to reprocess the PCR reads, holding one entry per CDR3 protein. Of about 10,000 distinct CDR3 sequences listed, 25% to 35% are singletons. No antigens are known for them. Treatment here: 10-day PBMC culture with coronavirus spike peptide pools or control peptides (ViraFEST assay). The starting material was CD4+ T cells from blood, cultured in vitro, obtained after SARS-CoV-2 vaccination. Receptors originate from a human donor who had recovered from COVID-19.

This rearrangement joins TRBV6-2 or TRBV6-3 to TRBJ1-5; TRBD1 matches 7 bases. CDR3 size: 14 residues. Germline V gives CDR1 MNHEY, CDR2 SVGEGT. The V and J ends lost 6 bases and 3 bases, in that order; junction bases with no gene match: 5. The CDR3 protein is CASSLDRVNQPQHF. The CDR3 nucleotides are TGTGCCAGCAGCCTCGACAGGGTCAATCAGCCCCAGCATTTT.

The V gene is TRBV4-3, the J gene TRBJ2-5; 8 bases map to TRBD1. In germline, CDR1 is LGHNA, CDR2 YSLEER. Trimming at V came to 4 bases and at J to 5 bases, leaving 9 bases not matched to a gene. This CDR3 is built from 15 residues. CDR3 bases: TGCGCCAGCAGCCCGCGGGCAGGGGGCTCTGAGACCCAGTACTTC. Protein product: CASSPRAGGSETQYF.

The chain carries TRBV6-2 or TRBV6-3 and TRBJ1-1; D uncertain. Trimming left V 2 bases short and J 0 bases short, with 7 bases between. The CDR3 loop spans 14 amino acids. Germline V gives CDR1 MNHEY, CDR2 SVGEGT. The CDR3 reads CASSYRPLNTEAFF. The CDR3, as DNA: TGTGCCAGCAGTTACCGGCCCCTGAACACTGAAGCTTTCTTT.

The chain links TRBV2 to TRBJ1-1; D not resolved. The CDR3 totals 12 residues. Between the trimmed V and J ends, which lost 7 bases and 1 base, there was a span of 7 bases. Germline CDR1 and CDR2: SNHLY and FYNNEI. DNA for the CDR3: TGTGCCAGCAAAGCGGGGAACACTGAAGCTTTCTTT. Amino acid sequence: CASKAGNTEAFF.

The chain couples TRBV20-1 to TRBJ1-3; perhaps TRBD1 as D (5 bases). V was shortened by 3 bases and J by 0 bases, with 9 bases between the two germline ends. The CDR3 has 14 amino acids. Germline CDR1 is DFQATT and CDR2 is SNEGSKA (reference sequence). In DNA form, the CDR3 reads TGCAGTGCTAGGACAGTAAGCTCTGGAAACACCATATATTTT. Amino acids: CSARTVSSGNTIYF.

A few counts support this clonotype. V gene TRBV11-3 combines with J gene TRBJ2-1; maybe TRBD1 (5 bases). The V gene's germline CDR1 is SGHNT and CDR2 YENEEA. Trimming took 5 bases from V and 0 from J, leaving 17 bases between them. The CDR3 runs 17 residues. CDR3 region: CASSRSFGADSYNEQFF. In nucleotides, the CDR3 is TGTGCCAGCAGCCGCTCGTTTGGGGCCGACTCCTACAATGAGCAGTTCTTC.

The genes are TRBV14 and TRBJ2-6; possibly TRBD1 for D (5 bases). This CDR3 has 18 residues. The germline CDR1 and CDR2 sequences are SGHDN and FVKESK. Trimming took off 4 bases at V and 0 bases at J, with 16 bases between the two ends. The CDR3 loop reads CASSPIWGGSSGANVLTF. CDR3 nucleotides: TGTGCCAGCAGCCCCATTTGGGGCGGATCCTCTGGGGCCAACGTCCTGACTTTC.

By share, this clonotype ranks as medium-sized (0.01 to 0.1%). CDR3 region: CASSRGTGAPEAFF. The DNA of the CDR3 is TGTGCCAGCAGCCGAGGAACAGGGGCCCCTGAAGCTTTCTTT. The gene calls are TRBV7-3 and TRBJ1-1; 7 bases align to TRBD1. V trimming: 5 bases; J trimming: 6 bases; junction bases outside the gene matches: 9. Germline V gene sequence: CDR1 SGHTA, CDR2 FQGTGA. This CDR3 comprises 14 residues.

This clonotype came up a few times. The CDR3 DNA reads as TGCGCCAGCAGCCCTAGCGGGAGTAACTACGAGCAGTACTTC. Translation: CASSPSGSNYEQYF. The rearrangement joins TRBV10-1 to TRBJ2-7; 10 bases agree with TRBD2. J gave up 3 bases and V 6 bases, and 5 bases lay outside the gene matches. Germline values: CDR1 WNHNN, CDR2 SYGVQD (reference sequence). This CDR3 contains 14 residues.

This clonotype is large. The genes are TRBV24-1 and TRBJ1-1; 8 bases are shared with TRBD1. The CDR3 loop spans 14 amino acids. V trimming: 4 bases; J trimming: 9 bases; junction bases outside the gene matches: 9. Germline CDR1 reads KGHDR; CDR2 reads SFDVKD. In DNA form, the CDR3 reads TGTGCCACCAGTGACCCCAGACAGGGGATGAAAGCTTTCTTT. It specifies CATSDPRQGMKAFF.

The chain joins TRBV7-6 to TRBJ2-1; TRBD2 aligns across 10 bases. The CDR3 loop spans 14 amino acids. J gave up 6 bases and V 10 bases, and 9 bases lay outside the gene matches. The germline V gene has CDR1 SGHVS and CDR2 FNYEAQ. This CDR3 reads CAISRLAGINEQFF. The CDR3 nucleotides read TGTGCCATCTCAAGACTAGCGGGCATCAATGAGCAGTTCTTC. The full variable domain, with the rest looked up from reference TRBV7-6 and TRBJ2-1, is GAGVSQSPRYKVTKRGQDVALRCDPISGHVSLYWYRQALGQGPEFLTYFNYEAQQDKSGLPNDRFSAERPEGSISTLTIQRTEQRDSAMYRCAISRLAGINEQFFGPGTRLTVL.

In its sample, this clonotype was seen a few times. The CDR3, as DNA: TGTGCCAGCGCGAAAAAGCTGAACACTGAAGCTTTCTTT. Protein product: CASAKKLNTEAFF. This chain links TRBV6-1 with TRBJ1-1; D gene uncertain. Germline values: CDR1 MNHNS, CDR2 SASEGT. Trimming left V 8 bases short and J 0 bases short, with 10 bases between. The CDR3 sequence is 13 residues long.

This chain uses TRBV28 with TRBJ1-2, with 7 bases that match TRBD1. Germline V gene lookup returns CDR1 MDHEN and CDR2 SYDVKM. V shed 5 bases, J shed 4 bases, and the junction held 7 bases outside the gene matches. The CDR3 spans 14 residues. The CDR3 sequence: CASSHRDSVYGYTF. Here the CDR3 DNA reads TGTGCCAGCAGTCACCGGGACAGCGTCTATGGCTACACCTTC.

V and J are TRBV6-1 and TRBJ1-5; the D gene is possibly TRBD1 (5 bases). Germline values: CDR1 MNHNS, CDR2 SASEGT. V lost 7 bases and J lost 0, with 13 bases in between. The CDR3 length is 15 residues. The CDR3 DNA sequence: TGTGCCAGCACTAAGGGGCAGAATAGCAATCAGCCCCAGCATTTT. Translation: CASTKGQNSNQPQHF.

The CDR3 DNA reads TGTGCCAGCAGTTATGGGTTGCGGGGGAACACTGAAGCTTTCTTT. Translation gives CASSYGLRGNTEAFF. V usage is TRBV6-5 and J usage is TRBJ1-1; D remains ambiguous. Germline-derived CDR1 and CDR2 are MNHEY and SVGAGI. The ends were cut back, 3 bases at V and 1 base at J, with 12 bases in the middle. The CDR3 length is 15 residues.

The V and J genes are TRBV25-1 and TRBJ2-1, with TRBD1 identical over 7 bases. The CDR3 spans 15 residues. CDR1 is MGHDK and CDR2 is SYGVNS in the germline V gene. Losses at the gene ends were 7 bases for V and 7 bases for J; bases not matched to a gene: 13. The CDR3 loop is CASIGTGERGNEQFF. The CDR3 DNA sequence: TGTGCCAGCATAGGAACAGGGGAAAGAGGGAATGAGCAGTTCTTC.

This clonotype was found a few times. J is TRBJ1-6 and V is TRBV11-1, with a tentative D call TRBD1 (6 bases). From germline, CDR1 is SGHAT and CDR2 FQDESV (reference sequence). The CDR3 totals 16 residues. Trimming shortened V by 5 bases and J by 8 bases, and 19 bases separated the two germline ends. CDR3 region: CASSAAQGWADSPLHF. As DNA, the CDR3 is TGTGCCAGCAGCGCCGCGCAGGGGTGGGCTGATTCACCCCTCCACTTT.

The V gene is TRBV6-2 or TRBV6-3, the J gene TRBJ2-7; TRBD2 aligns across 11 bases. The CDR3 sequence is 15 residues long. V lost 1 base to trimming and J lost 2 bases; unmatched junction nucleotides: 1. Germline V gene data show CDR1 as MNHEY and CDR2 as SVGEGT. The CDR3 reads CASSYLGLAAYEQYF. Here the CDR3 DNA reads TGTGCCAGCAGTTACTTGGGACTAGCGGCCTACGAGCAGTACTTC.

V gene TRBV7-9 combines with J gene TRBJ2-1; D could derive from TRBD1 or TRBD2 (5 bases each). The CDR3 runs to 16 residues. The germline V and J ends were trimmed by 6 bases and 1 base, with 16 bases remaining between them. Germline V lookup: CDR1 SEHNR, CDR2 FQNEAQ (reference sequence). The chain's CDR3 is CASRNPGTPSYNEQFF. In nucleotides, the CDR3 is TGTGCCAGCAGGAACCCCGGGACGCCTTCCTACAATGAGCAGTTCTTC.

This clonotype was detected only a few times. The CDR3 DNA follows: TGCAGTGCTAGAACCAGCGGGAGAGGGGATACGCAGTATTTT. This sequence encodes CSARTSGRGDTQYF. The chain carries TRBV20-1 and TRBJ2-3, with 8 bases aligning to TRBD2. Germline V gene lookup returns CDR1 DFQATT and CDR2 SNEGSKA (reference sequence). The trim removed 2 bases at V and 6 bases at J, leaving 7 bases unmatched. This CDR3 contains 14 residues.

This clonotype was observed a handful of times. This chain uses TRBV6-4 with TRBJ2-3, with D unclear. Trimming left V 0 bases short and J 0 bases short, with 4 bases between. The length of the CDR3 is 14 residues. The V gene's germline CDR1 is MRHNA and CDR2 SNTAGT. The CDR3 coding sequence is TGTGCCAGCAGTGACTCCGCTAGCACAGATACGCAGTATTTT. Translation gives CASSDSASTDTQYF.

V is TRBV4-1 and J is TRBJ2-7; D may match TRBD1 or TRBD2 (5 bases each). Trimming took 0 bases from V and 2 from J, leaving 17 bases between them. The CDR3 sequence is 17 residues long. From germline, CDR1 is MGHRA and CDR2 YSYEKL. The CDR3: CASSQDRMGESPYEQYF. The CDR3 DNA is TGCGCCAGCAGCCAAGATCGCATGGGGGAGTCCCCCTACGAGCAGTACTTC.

The CDR3, as DNA: TGTGCCAGCAGCTTGTACCAAGAGACCCAGTACTTC. Translated: CASSLYQETQYF. The chain employs TRBV7-2 and TRBJ2-5; D gene uncertain. CDR1 and CDR2 (germline): SGHTA, FQGNSA. Trimming removed 3 bases at V and 0 bases at J, with 2 bases between. CDR3 length: 12 residues.

The chain recombines TRBV5-4 with TRBJ2-7, with a tentative D call TRBD1 (5 bases). The CDR3 runs 16 residues. V was shortened by 2 bases and J by 3 bases, with 18 bases between the two germline ends. Germline V gene sequence: CDR1 SGHNT, CDR2 YYREEE (reference sequence). The CDR3 loop reads CASSLMGPPHFYEQYF. The CDR3 DNA sequence: TGTGCCAGCAGCTTAATGGGGCCCCCTCACTTCTACGAGCAGTACTTC.

The CDR3 reads CASSLWDSNQPQHF. The CDR3, as DNA: TGTGCCAGCAGCTTGTGGGATAGCAATCAGCCCCAGCATTTT. This sequence joins TRBV5-5 and TRBJ1-5; D uncertain. CDR3 length equals 14 residues. The ends were cut back, 1 base at V and 0 bases at J, with 5 bases in the middle. CDR1 SGHKS and CDR2 YYEKEE come from the germline V gene (reference sequence).